The 15 T cell receptor beta chains presented below share a single source sample, sequenced in a study of cytomegalovirus exposure and HLA in healthy donors. Both 60 Vbeta primers and 13 Jbeta primers went into the PCR. Assay: immunoSEQ multiplex PCR; the TCRdb copy retains only in-frame clones and omits some. There are approximately 77,000 clones in the sample; around 78% occur only once, and 4% to 5.5% lies in the top ten. The specimen sequenced was PBMCs. These receptors were taken from a middle-aged man in good health and CMV-seronegative.

This sequence joins TRBV30 and TRBJ1-2; TRBD1 aligns across 7 bases. The germline gives CDR1 GTSNPN, CDR2 SVGIG (reference sequence). CDR3 size: 15 residues. After removal of 0 bases from V and 3 bases from J, the junction contained 7 bases not matched to a gene. CDR3 in amino acids: CAWSVSAGGYYGYTF. The CDR3 DNA reads TGTGCCTGGAGTGTATCGGCAGGGGGGTACTATGGCTACACCTTC. Looking up the rest from reference TRBV30 and TRBJ1-2 gives the full variable domain: SQTIHQWPATLVQPVGSPLSLECTVEGTSNPNLYWYRQAAGRGLQLLFYSVGIGQISSEVPQNLSASRPQDRQFILSSKKLLLSDSGFYLCAWSVSAGGYYGYTFGSGTRLTVV.

This clone came up a few times. The genes are TRBV18 and TRBJ2-4; unclear D gene. This CDR3 has 15 residues. Germline-derived CDR1 and CDR2 are KGHSH and LQKENI. Deletions cut 1 base from V and 0 bases from J, with 7 bases between. CDR3 bases: TGTGCCAGCTCACCACAATCCTTAGCCAAAAACATTCAGTACTTC. Its protein is CASSPQSLAKNIQYF. The full variable domain, in which reference TRBV18 and TRBJ2-4 provide the parts outside the CDR3, is NAGVMQNPRHLVRRRGQEARLRCSPMKGHSHVYWYRQLPEEGLKFMVYLQKENIIDESGMPKERFSAEFPKEGPSILRIQQVVRGDSAAYFCASSPQSLAKNIQYFGAGTRLSVL.

The J gene is TRBJ1-1, the V gene TRBV28; possibly TRBD1 for D (5 bases). Germline loops: CDR1 MDHEN, CDR2 SYDVKM. The CDR3 has 16 residues. With 3 bases removed from V and 0 bases from J, the gap between germline ends came to 14 bases. CDR3 sequence reads: CASSFRRGLMNTEAFF. The CDR3 nucleotides are TGTGCCAGCAGTTTCCGTCGGGGACTCATGAACACTGAAGCTTTCTTT.

J is TRBJ2-2 and V is TRBV27; 7 positions agree with TRBD1. Germline values: CDR1 MNHEY, CDR2 SMNVEV (reference sequence). Trimming cost V 8 bases and J 1 base; bases outside gene matches: 10. CDR3 length equals 16 residues. The CDR3 loop is CASGYGQAVNTGELFF. The DNA of the CDR3 is TGTGCCAGCGGGTATGGACAGGCCGTGAACACCGGGGAGCTGTTTTTT.

This sequence joins TRBV5-1 and TRBJ1-1; D not resolved. Germline CDR1 is SGHRS and CDR2 is YFSETQ. V was trimmed by 0 bases and J by 0 bases, leaving 12 bases between them. This CDR3 region has 16 residues. The CDR3 here is CASSLAFGSMNTEAFF. The CDR3 region has the DNA TGCGCCAGCAGCTTGGCCTTTGGGAGTATGAACACTGAAGCTTTCTTT.

This clone has only one observation. The V call is TRBV6-1, the J call TRBJ1-5; D perhaps matches TRBD1 (6 bases). From germline, CDR1 is MNHNS and CDR2 SASEGT. CDR3 length equals 18 residues. Trimming left V 3 bases short and J 1 base short, with 19 bases between. The CDR3 spells CASSDDRGGPFSNQPQHF. The CDR3, as DNA: TGTGCCAGCAGTGACGATCGTGGGGGCCCCTTCAGCAATCAGCCCCAGCATTTT.

The J gene is TRBJ2-7, the V gene TRBV18; D uncertain. Looked up from germline, CDR1 is KGHSH and CDR2 is LQKENI. V lost 4 bases to trimming and J lost 3 bases, with 16 bases between them. The CDR3 sequence is 15 residues long. CDR3 region: CASSQAGRNLYEQYF. The DNA of the CDR3 is TGTGCCAGCTCACAGGCAGGTAGGAATCTCTACGAGCAGTACTTC.

This clone was found once. The chain joins TRBV29-1 to TRBJ2-3; D is unresolved. The CDR3 length is 10 residues. V lost 4 bases, J lost 4 bases, and 3 bases lay in between. The germline V gene has CDR1 SQVTM and CDR2 ANQGSEA. The DNA of the CDR3 is TGCAGCGTTGTCGCAGATACGCAGTATTTT. Translation: CSVVADTQYF.

Details on this clone: One end of the junction varies from germline; a read error may be responsible. V gene TRBV11-2 combines with J gene TRBJ1-2; 8 positions match TRBD1. The length of the CDR3 is 11 residues. Germline CDR1 is SGHAT and CDR2 is FQNNGV. The CDR3 sequence is CASSSGGRGAF. In nucleotides, the CDR3 is TGTGCCAGCAGTTCAGGGGGCAGGGGCGCCTTC.

V usage is TRBV5-1 and J usage is TRBJ2-3, with 9 positions matching TRBD2. V shed 4 bases and J 2 bases; nucleotides not matched to a gene: 23. This CDR3 has 21 residues. Per the germline V gene, CDR1 is SGHRS and CDR2 is YFSETQ. The CDR3 DNA reads TGCGCCAGCAGCGTAAAAGGGACTAGCAGGAACCCAACCTACTTCACAGATACGCAGTATTTT. Its protein is CASSVKGTSRNPTYFTDTQYF.

The rearrangement uses TRBV5-1 and TRBJ2-7, with 8 bases that match TRBD2. V shed 0 bases, J shed 0 bases, and the junction held 2 bases outside the gene matches. The CDR3 is 15 residues long. The germline V gene has CDR1 SGHRS and CDR2 YFSETQ. The CDR3 region is CASSLEREISYEQYF. The CDR3 DNA is TGCGCCAGCAGCTTGGAGCGGGAGATCTCCTACGAGCAGTACTTC.

The chain has TRBV6-4 and TRBJ2-3; 12 nucleotides line up with TRBD2. The germline V gene has CDR1 MRHNA and CDR2 SNTAGT. The V gene end was trimmed by 5 bases and the J gene end by 5 bases; junction bases not matched to a gene: 5. CDR3 length: 15 residues. The chain's CDR3 is CASSPLAGGQDTQYF. For the CDR3, the DNA is TGTGCCAGCAGTCCACTAGCGGGAGGCCAAGATACGCAGTATTTT.

This clone was picked up one time. The V gene is TRBV19, the J gene TRBJ1-2; tentatively, D is TRBD1 (6 bases). V lost 6 bases and J lost 0, with 14 bases in between. Per germline, CDR1 LNHDA and CDR2 SQIVND (reference sequence). There are 15 residues in the CDR3. The CDR3, as DNA: TGTGCCAGTAGAAAGTGGGACACCTCTAACTATGGCTACACCTTC. It translates to CASRKWDTSNYGYTF.

For the CDR3, the DNA is TGTGCCAGCTCACGACACGTGACTAGTTTGAGTGTAGAGGACGAGCAGTACTTC. It specifies CASSRHVTSLSVEDEQYF. J is TRBJ2-7 and V is TRBV18, with D perhaps TRBD2 (6 bases). The CDR3 loop spans 18 amino acids. The germline V and J ends were trimmed by 4 bases and 5 bases, with 27 bases remaining between them. Germline CDR1 KGHSH, CDR2 LQKENI.

The V call is TRBV18, the J call TRBJ1-5, with unresolved D. The CDR3 is made up of 16 amino acids. V lost 3 bases and J lost 6, with 18 bases in between. Germline-derived CDR1 and CDR2 are KGHSH and LQKENI. CDR3 region: CASSPSDGRTGQPQHF. The CDR3 nucleotides read TGTGCCAGCTCACCCTCGGACGGGAGAACCGGTCAGCCCCAGCATTTT.